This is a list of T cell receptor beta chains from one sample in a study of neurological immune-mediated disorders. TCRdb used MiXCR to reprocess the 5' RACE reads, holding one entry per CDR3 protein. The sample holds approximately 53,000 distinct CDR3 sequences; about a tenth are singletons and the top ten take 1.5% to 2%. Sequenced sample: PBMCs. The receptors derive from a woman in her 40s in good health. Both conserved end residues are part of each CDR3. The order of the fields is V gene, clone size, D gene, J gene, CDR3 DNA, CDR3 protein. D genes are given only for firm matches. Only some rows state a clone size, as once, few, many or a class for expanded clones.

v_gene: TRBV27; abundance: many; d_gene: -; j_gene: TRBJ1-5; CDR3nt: TGTGCCAGCAGTCCGAGGGGCTGGCAGCCCCAGCATTTT; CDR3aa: CASSPRGWQPQHF
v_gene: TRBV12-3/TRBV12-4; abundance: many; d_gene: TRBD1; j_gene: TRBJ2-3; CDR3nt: TGTGCCAGCAGCTCAGTAGGGGGCGGTTTAAGGACAGATACGCAGTATTTT; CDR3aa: CASSSVGGGLRTDTQYF
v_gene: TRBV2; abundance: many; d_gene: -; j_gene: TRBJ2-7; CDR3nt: TGTGCCAGCAGTGAAGCGGGGGCTGAATCCTACGAGCAGTACTTC; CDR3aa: CASSEAGAESYEQYF
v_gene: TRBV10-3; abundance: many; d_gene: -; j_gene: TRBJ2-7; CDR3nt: TGTGCCATCAGTGAGGGGGCCTACGAGCAGTACTTC; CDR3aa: CAISEGAYEQYF
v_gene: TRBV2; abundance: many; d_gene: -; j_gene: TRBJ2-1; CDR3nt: TGTGCCAGCAGCCTCGGGACGCCCAACAATGAGCAGTTCTTC; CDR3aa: CASSLGTPNNEQFF
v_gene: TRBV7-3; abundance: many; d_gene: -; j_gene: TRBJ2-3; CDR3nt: TGTGCCAGCAGCCTAACAGGCGGAGGATCAGATACGCAGTATTTT; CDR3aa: CASSLTGGGSDTQYF
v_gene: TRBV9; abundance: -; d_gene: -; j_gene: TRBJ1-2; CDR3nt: TGTACCAGCAGCTTCGGACACCGACCCCCCTATGGCTACACCTTC; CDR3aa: CTSSFGHRPPYGYTF
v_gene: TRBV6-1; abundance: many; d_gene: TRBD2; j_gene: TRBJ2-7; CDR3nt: TGTGCCAGCAGTGAAAGGGCTAGCGGGAGCTACGAGCAGTACTTC; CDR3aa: CASSERASGSYEQYF
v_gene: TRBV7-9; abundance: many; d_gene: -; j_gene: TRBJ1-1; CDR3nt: TGTGCCAGCAGCTTAGTCGCAGGTGTGAACACTGAAGCTTTCTTT; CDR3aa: CASSLVAGVNTEAFF
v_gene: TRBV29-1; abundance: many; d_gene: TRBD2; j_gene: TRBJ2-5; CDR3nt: TGCAGCGCCGCCGGGGGGTGGGAGACCCAGTACTTC; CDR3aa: CSAAGGWETQYF
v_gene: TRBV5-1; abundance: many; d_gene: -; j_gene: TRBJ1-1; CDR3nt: TGCGCCAGCAGCATGGCGCCGAACACTGAAGCTTTCTTT; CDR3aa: CASSMAPNTEAFF
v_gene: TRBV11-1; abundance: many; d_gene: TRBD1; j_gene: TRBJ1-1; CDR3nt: TGTGCCAGCAGCACCGGGACAGGGGCAAACACTGAAGCTTTCTTT; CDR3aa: CASSTGTGANTEAFF
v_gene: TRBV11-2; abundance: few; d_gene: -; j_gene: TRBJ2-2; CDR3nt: TGTGCCAGCAGCTTAGCTGGAGTCACCGGGGAGCTGTTTTTT; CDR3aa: CASSLAGVTGELFF
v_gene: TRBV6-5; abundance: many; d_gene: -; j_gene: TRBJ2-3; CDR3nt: TGTGCCAGCAGTTACGGGGGCGCAGGGGCCGATACGCAGTATTTT; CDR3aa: CASSYGGAGADTQYF
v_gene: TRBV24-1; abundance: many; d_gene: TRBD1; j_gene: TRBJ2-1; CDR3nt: TGTGCCACCAGTGAAACAGGGGGTGGGCAGTTCTTC; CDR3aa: CATSETGGGQFF
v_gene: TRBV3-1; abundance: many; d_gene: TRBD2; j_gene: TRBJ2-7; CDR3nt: TGTGCCAGCAGCTTTCTCCCGGGACTAGCGGGAGTTCGCGAGCAGTACTTC; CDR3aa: CASSFLPGLAGVREQYF
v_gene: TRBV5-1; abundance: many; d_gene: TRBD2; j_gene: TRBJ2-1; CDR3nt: TGCGCCAGCAGCTTGCAATTATACGGGACTAGCGGGAGGGACAATGAGCAGTTCTTC; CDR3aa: CASSLQLYGTSGRDNEQFF
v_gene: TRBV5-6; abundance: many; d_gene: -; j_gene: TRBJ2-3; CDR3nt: TGTGCCAGCAGCGTCAAGGGAAGCACAGATACGCAGTATTTT; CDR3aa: CASSVKGSTDTQYF
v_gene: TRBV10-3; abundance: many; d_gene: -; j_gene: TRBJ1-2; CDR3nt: TGTGCCATCAGTGAGTCCAGCCCTCCGGACTACACCTTC; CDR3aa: CAISESSPPDYTF
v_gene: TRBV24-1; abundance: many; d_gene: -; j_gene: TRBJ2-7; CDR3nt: TGTGCCACCAGTGATGCGGCAGGTCCCTACGAGCAGTACTTC; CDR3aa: CATSDAAGPYEQYF
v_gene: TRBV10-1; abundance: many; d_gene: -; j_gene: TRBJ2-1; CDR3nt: TGCGCCAGCAGTGAGCAGACAGGATACAATGAGCAGTTCTTC; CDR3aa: CASSEQTGYNEQFF
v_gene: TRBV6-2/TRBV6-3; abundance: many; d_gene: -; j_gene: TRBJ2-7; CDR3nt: TGTGCCAGCAGTTACGTAGACGAGCAGTACTTC; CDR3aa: CASSYVDEQYF
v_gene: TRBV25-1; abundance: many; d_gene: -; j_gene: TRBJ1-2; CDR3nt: TGTGCCAGCAGTGGCTATGGCTACACCTTC; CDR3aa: CASSGYGYTF
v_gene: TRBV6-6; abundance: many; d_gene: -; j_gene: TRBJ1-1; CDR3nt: TGTGCCAGCAGTTACTCGACACGAACTGAAGCTTTCTTT; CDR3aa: CASSYSTRTEAFF
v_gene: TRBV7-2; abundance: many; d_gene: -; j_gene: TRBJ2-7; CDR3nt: TGTGCCAGCAGCTTAGCTCGCAGGAGCTACGAGCAGTACTTC; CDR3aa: CASSLARRSYEQYF
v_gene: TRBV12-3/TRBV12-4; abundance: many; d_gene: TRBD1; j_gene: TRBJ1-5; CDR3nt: TGTGCCAGCAGCTGGGACAGGGGCAATCAGCCCCAGCATTTT; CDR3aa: CASSWDRGNQPQHF
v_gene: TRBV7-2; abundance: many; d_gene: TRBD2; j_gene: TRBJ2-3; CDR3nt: TGTGCCAGCAGCTTAGTTGGCGGGGGGGTTGGAGATACGCAGTATTTT; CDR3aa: CASSLVGGGVGDTQYF
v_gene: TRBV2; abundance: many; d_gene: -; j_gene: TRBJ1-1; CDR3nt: TGTGCCAGCAGTGAACCCTCTGAAGCTTTCTTT; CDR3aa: CASSEPSEAFF
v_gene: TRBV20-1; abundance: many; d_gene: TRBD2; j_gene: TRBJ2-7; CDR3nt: TGCAGTGCTCTACCGGGACTAGCCAGTACCTACGAGCAGTACTTC; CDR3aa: CSALPGLASTYEQYF
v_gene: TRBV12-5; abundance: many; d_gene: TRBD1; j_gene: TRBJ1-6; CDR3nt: TGTGCTAGTGGTTGGACAGGCAATTCACCCCTCCACTTT; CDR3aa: CASGWTGNSPLHF
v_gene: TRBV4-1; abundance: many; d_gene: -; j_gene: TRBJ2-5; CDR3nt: TGCGCCAGCAGCCAAGATGGGACCTCGTCCGAGACCCAGTACTTC; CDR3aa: CASSQDGTSSETQYF
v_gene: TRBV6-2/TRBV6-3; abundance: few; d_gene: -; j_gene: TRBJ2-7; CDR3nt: TGTGCCAGCAGTTACCGCAGCAGTTACTACGAGCAGTACTTC; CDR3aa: CASSYRSSYYEQYF
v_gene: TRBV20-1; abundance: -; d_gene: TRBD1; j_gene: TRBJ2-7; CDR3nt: TGCAGTGCTAGAGAAGTAGGACAGGGGAGTAAGCAGTACTTC; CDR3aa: CSAREVGQGSKQYF
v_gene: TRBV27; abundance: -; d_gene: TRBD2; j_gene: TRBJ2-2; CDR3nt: TGTGCCAGCAGTCCGCTCGGGGGGAGTAACACCGGGGATCTGTTTTTT; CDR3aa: CASSPLGGSNTGDLFF
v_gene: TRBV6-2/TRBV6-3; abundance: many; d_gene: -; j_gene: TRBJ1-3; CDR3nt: TGTGCCAGCAGTTACGTCGAGAGGCTCGGAAACACCATATATTTT; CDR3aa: CASSYVERLGNTIYF
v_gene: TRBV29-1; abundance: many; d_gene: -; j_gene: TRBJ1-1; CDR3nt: TGCAGCGCCCGAGAGGGGCAGAACACTGAAGCTTTCTTT; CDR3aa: CSAREGQNTEAFF
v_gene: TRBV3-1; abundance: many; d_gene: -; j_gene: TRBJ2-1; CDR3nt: TGTGCCAGCAGCCCCGACCCAAGCTCCTACAATGAGCAGTTCTTC; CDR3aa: CASSPDPSSYNEQFF
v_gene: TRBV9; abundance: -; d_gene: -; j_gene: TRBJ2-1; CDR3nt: TGTGCCAGCAGCGTAGTGGTACAGAGGGACTACAATGAGCAGTTCTTC; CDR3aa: CASSVVVQRDYNEQFF
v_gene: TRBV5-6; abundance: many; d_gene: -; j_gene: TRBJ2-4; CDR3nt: TGTGCCAGCAGCCGGGCCGGGGGCTCAGCCAAAAACATTCAGTACTTC; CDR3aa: CASSRAGGSAKNIQYF
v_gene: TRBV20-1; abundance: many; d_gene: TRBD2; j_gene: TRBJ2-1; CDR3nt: TGCAGTGCTACCCCGACTAGCGGGATAACCTACAATGAGCAGTTCTTC; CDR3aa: CSATPTSGITYNEQFF
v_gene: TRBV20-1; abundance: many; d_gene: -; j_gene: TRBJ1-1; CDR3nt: TGCAGTGCTAGCCGAACCGACAGCCTCCCTGAAGCTTTCTTT; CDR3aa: CSASRTDSLPEAFF
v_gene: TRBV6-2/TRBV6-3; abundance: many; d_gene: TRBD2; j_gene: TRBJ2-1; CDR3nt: TGTGCCAGCAGTTACTTTGGTCTAGCGGGGGGACCCGACCTCTTC; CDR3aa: CASSYFGLAGGPDLF
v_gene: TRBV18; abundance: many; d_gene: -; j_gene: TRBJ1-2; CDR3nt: TGTGCCAGCTCACTCTTAACACCCCACGATGGCTACACCTTC; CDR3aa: CASSLLTPHDGYTF
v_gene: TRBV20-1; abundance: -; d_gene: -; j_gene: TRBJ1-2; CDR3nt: TGCAGTGCTAGAGTTCAGGACTCTTACAGGCTCGTCTATGGCTACACCTTC; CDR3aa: CSARVQDSYRLVYGYTF
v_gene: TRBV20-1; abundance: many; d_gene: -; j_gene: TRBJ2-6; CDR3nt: TGCAGTGCTAGAGATCTTGGCTCCTGGGCCAACGTCCTGACTTTC; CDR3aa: CSARDLGSWANVLTF
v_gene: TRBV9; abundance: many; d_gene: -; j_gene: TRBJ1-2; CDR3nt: TGTGCCAGCAGCGTAGGATATACTTCCTATGGCTACACCTTC; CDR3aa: CASSVGYTSYGYTF
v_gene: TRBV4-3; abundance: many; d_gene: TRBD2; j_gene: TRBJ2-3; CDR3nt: TGCGCCAGCAGCCCGCGGGAGCGGGAGGTCCCAGATACGCAGTATTTT; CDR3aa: CASSPREREVPDTQYF
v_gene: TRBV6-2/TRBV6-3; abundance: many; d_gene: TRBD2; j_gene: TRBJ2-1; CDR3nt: TGTGCCAGCAGTTACTCGGCAAGTGGACTAGCGAGCGTTGAGCAGTTCTTC; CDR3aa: CASSYSASGLASVEQFF
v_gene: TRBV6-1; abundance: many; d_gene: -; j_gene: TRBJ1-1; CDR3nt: TGTGCCAGCAGTGAGTATCTGTCGAACACTGAAGCTTTCTTT; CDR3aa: CASSEYLSNTEAFF
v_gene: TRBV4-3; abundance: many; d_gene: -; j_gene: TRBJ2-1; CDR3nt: TGCGCCAGCAGCCAAAACCGAGGGTCCCGGATGGAAGAGCAGTTCTTC; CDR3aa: CASSQNRGSRMEEQFF
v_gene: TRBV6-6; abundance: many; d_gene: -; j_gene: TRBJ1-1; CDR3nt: TGTGCCAGCAAGATATTTCCCGGTAACACTGAAGCTTTCTTT; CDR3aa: CASKIFPGNTEAFF
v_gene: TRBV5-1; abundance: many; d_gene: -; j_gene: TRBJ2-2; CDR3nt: TGCGCCAGCAGCGTAGATAACACCGGGGAGCTGTTTTTT; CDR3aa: CASSVDNTGELFF